This TCR beta chain was sequenced in a study of cytomegalovirus exposure and HLA in healthy donors. The CDR3 has 14 residues. CDR1 is SGHTS and CDR2 is YDEGEE in the germline V gene. Trimming removed 4 bases from V and 0 bases from J; junction bases left unmatched: 4. The study ran its PCR with 60 Vbeta and 13 Jbeta primers. As originally analysed: Counted up in a later analysis, unique TCR beta chains came to about 80 million, with around 10 million shared. The assay was immunoSEQ multiplex PCR, and TCRdb's table has in-frame clones only and misses some. D and trimming come from the DNA, and the V and J calls and clone size come from that table. Of roughly 93,000 clones listed, over 60% were seen once; the top ten hold about 3%.

The genes are TRBV5-8 and TRBJ2-7; 7 nucleotides align to TRBD1. The sample consisted of PBMCs. The receptor comes from a man aged 35-49 years in good health and CMV-seronegative. The CDR3 here is CASSGQVNSYEQYF. In nucleotides, the CDR3 is TGTGCCAGCAGCGGACAGGTCAACTCCTACGAGCAGTACTTC.